The source of this T cell receptor beta chain is a study of patients and donors after allogeneic stem cell transplantation. From the RT-PCR reads, TCRdb called clonotypes with MiXCR, one entry per CDR3 protein. Of 410,000 or so distinct CDR3 sequences listed, under 20% are singletons. V was cut by 7 bases and J by 7 bases, with 17 bases left in between. Germline assignment: CDR1 ENHRY and CDR2 SYGVKD. CDR3 size: 15 residues. The rearrangement joins TRBV10-3 to TRBJ1-6, with a weak D call TRBD1 (5 bases). This TCR came from a human donor who was either an allogeneic HSCT recipient or a stem cell or donor lymphocyte infusion donor (not recorded which). It is not recorded whose cells these are; they may come from a transplant donor. Source material: blood, either unsorted or a sorted T cell fraction (not recorded which). CDR3 sequence (DNA): TGTGCCATCAAGGGAACGGGGGACGGAAATTCACCCCTCCACTTT. It encodes CAIKGTGDGNSPLHF.